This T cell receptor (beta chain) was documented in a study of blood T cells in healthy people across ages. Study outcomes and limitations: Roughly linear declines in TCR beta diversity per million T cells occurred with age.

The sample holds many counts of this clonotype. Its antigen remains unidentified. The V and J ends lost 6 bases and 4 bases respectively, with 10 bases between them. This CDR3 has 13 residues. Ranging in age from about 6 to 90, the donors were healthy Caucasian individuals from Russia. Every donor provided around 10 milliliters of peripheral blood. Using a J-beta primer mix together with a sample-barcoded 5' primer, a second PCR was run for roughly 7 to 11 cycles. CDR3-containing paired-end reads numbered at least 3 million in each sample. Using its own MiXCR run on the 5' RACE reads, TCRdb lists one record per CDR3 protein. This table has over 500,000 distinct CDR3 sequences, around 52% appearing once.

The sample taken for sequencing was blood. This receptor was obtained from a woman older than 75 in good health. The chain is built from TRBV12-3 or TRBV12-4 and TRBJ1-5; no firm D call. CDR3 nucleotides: TGTGCCAGCAGCTTAAACAGTAATCAGCCCCAGCATTTT. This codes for CASSLNSNQPQHF.